This T cell receptor (beta chain) appears in the sequencing data of a study of monozygotic twins with inflammatory bowel disease. There are 16 residues in the CDR3. Germline lookup yields CDR1 SEHNR and CDR2 FQNEAQ (reference sequence). Reanalyzing the 5' RACE reads, TCRdb keeps one entry per CDR3 protein, without DNA. The sample holds approximately 340,000 distinct CDR3 sequences. The genes are TRBV7-9 and TRBJ2-3. Sequenced sample: blood. The TCR was taken from a human donor with ulcerative colitis or Crohn's disease, or a healthy co-twin of an affected twin (not recorded which). The CDR3 region is CASSFVTNPSTDTQYF.